These T cell receptor beta chains were read from a single sample in a study of cytomegalovirus exposure and HLA in healthy donors. Clones were read by immunoSEQ multiplex PCR, and TCRdb kept only the in-frame ones, dropping some. The sample has about 160,000 clones; over 60% are singletons. Sample: PBMCs. The receptors here all came from a woman in her 30s in good health and CMV-seronegative. CDR3s include the opening cysteine and the closing phenylalanine or tryptophan. The D gene is left open where the match is weak. The size of a clone is reported for some rows only, either as once, few or many, or as a class for expanded clones.

cdr3_length,j_call,v_call,d_call,clone_size,cdr3_nt,cdr3_aa
12,TRBJ2-2,TRBV28,TRBD1,.,TGTGCCAGCCAGGGGGACACCGGGGAGCTGTTTTTT,CASQGDTGELFF
10,TRBJ2-1,TRBV20-1,.,.,TGCAGTGCTCTTCGAGATGAGCAGTTCTTC,CSALRDEQFF
15,TRBJ2-1,TRBV19,TRBD2,once,TGTGCCAGTAGTTTCCGGACTAGCGGGAGTGATGAGCAGTTCTTC,CASSFRTSGSDEQFF
15,TRBJ2-7,TRBV27,TRBD1,.,TGTGCCAGCAGTTCCTCGGGACAGGGAACCTACGAGCAGTACTTC,CASSSSGQGTYEQYF
12,TRBJ2-7,TRBV25-1,.,.,TGTGCCAGACTGACAGGTAGGTACGAGCAGTACTTC,CARLTGRYEQYF
15,TRBJ2-7,TRBV2,TRBD2,.,TGTGCCAGCAGTGATGCACTAGCGGGAGGCTACGAGCAGTACTTC,CASSDALAGGYEQYF
17,TRBJ2-3,TRBV5-1,TRBD1,.,TGCGCCAGCAGCCTGGACAGGGGGCTTTCAGGGGCAGATACGCAGTATTTT,CASSLDRGLSGADTQYF
16,TRBJ2-3,TRBV13,TRBD2,once,TGTGCCAGCAGCTTGGAAGCGGGGGAGACCACAGATACGCAGTATTTT,CASSLEAGETTDTQYF
14,TRBJ1-5,TRBV5-5,.,.,TGTGCCAGCAGCTCCACTGATAGCAATCAGCCCCAGCATTTT,CASSSTDSNQPQHF
15,TRBJ2-2,TRBV27,TRBD1,.,TGTGCCAGCAGGACCGGGACAGGGTCAGCCGGGGAGCTGTTTTTT,CASRTGTGSAGELFF
15,TRBJ2-7,TRBV4-3,TRBD1,.,TGCGCCAGCAGCCAAGAAGGGACAGGGACCTACGAGCAGTACTTT,CASSQEGTGTYEQYF
13,TRBJ1-1,TRBV6-5,TRBD1,.,TGTGCCAGCAGGCGGGACAGCAGGTTTGAAGCTTTCTTT,CASRRDSRFEAFF
19,TRBJ2-1,TRBV11-2,TRBD2,.,TGTGCCAGCAGCTTAGATGATTTGGGACTAGCGGGAGATTACAATGAGCAGTTCTTC,CASSLDDLGLAGDYNEQFF
17,TRBJ2-4,TRBV23-1,.,.,TGCGCCAGCACGGGACACGCCAAGGCGACGGCCAAAAACATTCAGTACTTC,CASTGHAKATAKNIQYF
14,TRBJ1-1,TRBV5-1,.,.,TGCGCCAGCAGCTTGGACCCAGAGAACACTGAAGCTTTCTTT,CASSLDPENTEAFF
15,TRBJ2-7,TRBV7-2,.,.,TGTGCCAGCAGCTTCGCTCGGGGGAGGATTTACGAGCAGTACTTC,CASSFARGRIYEQYF
11,TRBJ2-1,TRBV20-1,.,.,TGCAGTGCTAGAAAGCTCTATGAGCAGTTCTTC,CSARKLYEQFF
16,TRBJ1-6,TRBV25-1,TRBD1,.,TGTGCCAGCAGTGGGTCCCGGGACAGGGGATGGTCACCCCTCCACTTT,CASSGSRDRGWSPLHF
13,TRBJ2-7,TRBV27,.,.,TGTGCCAGCAGTTTAAGACACCTCTACGAGCAGTACTTC,CASSLRHLYEQYF
15,TRBJ2-1,TRBV2,.,.,TGTGCCAGCAGTGAAGCACTAGGACTCAACAATGAGCAGTTCTTC,CASSEALGLNNEQFF
15,TRBJ2-7,TRBV7-2,.,.,TGTGCCAGCAGCTTCCTAGCACCCAGTTCCTACGAGCAGTACTTC,CASSFLAPSSYEQYF
13,TRBJ1-2,TRBV29-1,TRBD1,.,TGCAGCGCCGGACAGGGTGCTATGTGGGGCTACACCTTC,CSAGQGAMWGYTF
10,TRBJ1-1,TRBV2,.,.,TGTGCCAGTAGGGAGTTCCAAGCTTTCTTT,CASREFQAFF
14,TRBJ2-1,TRBV27,TRBD1,.,TGTGCCAGCAGCTATCGACAGGGTAGTGATGAGCAGTTCTTC,CASSYRQGSDEQFF
18,TRBJ1-4,TRBV5-6,.,.,TGTGCCAGCAGCTTGGGGGTGATATGGACCTCGCGGGATGAAAAACTGTTTTTT,CASSLGVIWTSRDEKLFF
16,TRBJ1-3,TRBV5-4,TRBD1,few,TGTGCCAGCAGAACAACAGGGGGTTTCGCTGGAAACACCATATATTTT,CASRTTGGFAGNTIYF
17,TRBJ1-6,TRBV7-2,.,.,TGTGCCAGCAGCTCCCTAAAACCGGACAGCGAGAGGTCACCCCTCCACTTT,CASSSLKPDSERSPLHF
13,TRBJ2-7,TRBV9,.,few,TGTGCCAGCAGCGGCGACAACACCTACGAGCAGTACTTC,CASSGDNTYEQYF
14,TRBJ2-7,TRBV4-1,TRBD1,few,TGCGCCAGCAGCCAAGCCGGACAGGGGTTCGAGCAGTACTTC,CASSQAGQGFEQYF
18,TRBJ2-7,TRBV2,TRBD1,once,TGTGCCAGCACGCTAACCGACCTCCCCGGGACAGGGGTCTACGAGCAGTACTTC,CASTLTDLPGTGVYEQYF
14,TRBJ1-5,TRBV6-5,TRBD1,few,TGTGCCAGCAGTCTCCGGACAGGGTACCAGCCCCAGCATTTT,CASSLRTGYQPQHF
16,TRBJ2-2,TRBV6-4,TRBD1,.,TGTGCCAGCAGTCCCGGGCCGGGACAGGGTACCGGGGAGCTGTTTTTT,CASSPGPGQGTGELFF
15,TRBJ1-1,TRBV28,.,.,TGTGCCAGCAGAGTTATGCGAGAGCTAAACACTGAAGCTTTCTTT,CASRVMRELNTEAFF
15,TRBJ2-7,TRBV7-9,.,.,TGTGCCAGCAGCTTAGTAGCGGACAGGAACTACGAGCAGTACTTC,CASSLVADRNYEQYF
13,TRBJ1-1,TRBV30,.,.,TGTGCCTGGAGTGTACGGGGGGGCACTGAAGCTTTCTTT,CAWSVRGGTEAFF
16,TRBJ2-7,TRBV4-2,TRBD2,.,TGTGCCAGCAGCCAAGTTGTTAGCGGGAGCAGTTACGAGCAGTACTTC,CASSQVVSGSSYEQYF
15,TRBJ2-7,TRBV11-1,.,.,TGTGCCAGCAGCTCCCGGCAGGGACAAATATACGAGCAGTACTTC,CASSSRQGQIYEQYF
12,TRBJ1-5,TRBV6-1,TRBD1,.,TGTGCCACAGGACAGGGCAATCAGCCCCAGCATTTT,CATGQGNQPQHF
17,TRBJ2-3,TRBV28,TRBD1,.,TGTGCCAGCAGTCTTCTCGAGGGACAGACTAGCACAGATACGCAGTATTTT,CASSLLEGQTSTDTQYF
14,TRBJ2-2,TRBV13,TRBD1,.,TGTGCCAGCAGCTTAGAGGGGGCGACCGGGGAGCTGTTTTTT,CASSLEGATGELFF
12,TRBJ1-1,TRBV6-5,TRBD1,.,TGTGCCAGCAGACAGGGGGTTACTGAAGCTTTCTTT,CASRQGVTEAFF
15,TRBJ2-7,TRBV4-1,.,.,TGCGCCAGCAGCCAATTCCCTGGGGGAGGGGGCGAGCAGTACTTC,CASSQFPGGGGEQYF
17,TRBJ1-4,TRBV19,.,few,TGTGCCAGTAGTAGGTCTAAACCGGGAACAACTAATGAAAAACTGTTTTTT,CASSRSKPGTTNEKLFF